Sequencing of this T cell receptor beta chain was carried out in a study of Ad26.COV2.S vaccination and SARS-CoV-2 variants. The repertoire was sequenced with immunoSEQ multiplex PCR; TCRdb's copy has only in-frame clones and lacks some. The sample contains approximately 300,000 clones, roughly 86% of which appear only once. This CDR3 has 14 amino acids. The ends were cut back, 3 bases at V and 0 bases at J, with 8 bases in the middle. CDR1 and CDR2 from the germline V gene are MNHNS and SASEGT. Treatment described: roughly 20 received Ad26.COV2.S at low or high dose, single or two shots; roughly 5 received placebo; per-sample allocation not given. Sampling was performed 63 days after the first vaccine or placebo injection.

The chain employs TRBV6-1 and TRBJ1-1; D ambiguous. The receptor comes from a person aged 18-60 years who received the Ad26.COV2.S COVID-19 vaccine or a placebo. Sequenced here: peripheral blood, sampled in a trial of Ad26.COV2.S vaccine versus placebo. CDR3: CASSDHSLNTEAFF. As DNA, the CDR3 is TGTGCCAGCAGTGACCACAGTCTGAACACTGAAGCTTTCTTT.